A selection of T cell receptor beta chains follows, all from one sample in a study of blood T cells in healthy people across ages. TCRdb fed the 5' RACE reads into MiXCR, producing one record per CDR3 protein. The data show about 1.4 million distinct CDR3 sequences, 45% to 70% seen once. The sequenced material came from blood. The receptors shown here come from a man aged 18 to 29 in good health. The CDR3 runs from the conserved cysteine through the conserved F or W. The D gene is left open where the match is weak. Only some rows state a clone size, as once, few, many or a class for expanded clones.

cdr3_nt: TGCGCCAGCAGCCAAGAGACCCTTAACTATGGCTACACCTTC
cdr3_aa: CASSQETLNYGYTF
d_call: .
v_call: TRBV4-1
j_call: TRBJ1-2
clone_size: .

cdr3_nt: TGCAGTGCTAGTTACAAGCGGGACCCTTATGGCTACACCTTC
cdr3_aa: CSASYKRDPYGYTF
d_call: .
v_call: TRBV20-1
j_call: TRBJ1-2
clone_size: .

cdr3_nt: TGCGCCACAAAGTGCAAGTGCTCAGCGCGGCCGATCATCACAGATACGCAGTATTTT
cdr3_aa: CATKCKCSARPIITDTQYF
d_call: .
v_call: TRBV10-1
j_call: TRBJ2-3
clone_size: .

cdr3_nt: TGTGCCAGCAGCTTCTTTTCCTTGACACACATGAACACTGAAGCTTTCTTT
cdr3_aa: CASSFFSLTHMNTEAFF
d_call: .
v_call: TRBV7-6
j_call: TRBJ1-1
clone_size: .

cdr3_nt: TGTGCCAGCAGCTTCGTGAGTCCTTCCTACGAGCAGTACTTC
cdr3_aa: CASSFVSPSYEQYF
d_call: .
v_call: TRBV7-9
j_call: TRBJ2-7
clone_size: few

cdr3_nt: TGTGCCAGCAGTGGGGCGACTGAATCACCCCTCCACTTT
cdr3_aa: CASSGATESPLHF
d_call: .
v_call: TRBV28
j_call: TRBJ1-6
clone_size: .

cdr3_nt: TGTGCCAGCAGCTTAGGGGGGACAGGGGGTTTCTCCTACGAGCAGTACTTC
cdr3_aa: CASSLGGTGGFSYEQYF
d_call: TRBD1
v_call: TRBV7-9
j_call: TRBJ2-7
clone_size: .

cdr3_nt: TGCAGCGTTGAGGGGGTCCCCCAGAGGGGTTACAATGAGCAGTTCTTC
cdr3_aa: CSVEGVPQRGYNEQFF
d_call: .
v_call: TRBV29-1
j_call: TRBJ2-1
clone_size: .

cdr3_nt: TGTGCCAGCAGCCAAGAGTTTGATGGCAGGGACTATGGCTACACCTTC
cdr3_aa: CASSQEFDGRDYGYTF
d_call: .
v_call: TRBV3-1
j_call: TRBJ1-2
clone_size: .

cdr3_nt: TGTGCCAGCAGTGTCGCGGGGGGAAGGGGGAATGAGCAGTTCTTC
cdr3_aa: CASSVAGGRGNEQFF
d_call: TRBD2
v_call: TRBV12-3/TRBV12-4
j_call: TRBJ2-1
clone_size: once

cdr3_nt: TGTGCCAGCAGCCAAGCGTCAGACGAGCAGTTCTTC
cdr3_aa: CASSQASDEQFF
d_call: .
v_call: TRBV3-1
j_call: TRBJ2-1
clone_size: few

cdr3_nt: TGCGCCAGCAGCCAAGGTGTGGCCAGACCGAACACTGAAGCTTTCTTT
cdr3_aa: CASSQGVARPNTEAFF
d_call: .
v_call: TRBV4-3
j_call: TRBJ1-1
clone_size: .

cdr3_nt: TGCAGTGCTAGCCCCGGAGGGTCCTGGGCGAACGAGCAGTACTTC
cdr3_aa: CSASPGGSWANEQYF
d_call: .
v_call: TRBV20-1
j_call: TRBJ2-7
clone_size: .

cdr3_nt: TGCGCCAGCAGCTCGGGAGGCGGGACTAGGGGCTACGAGCAGTACTTC
cdr3_aa: CASSSGGGTRGYEQYF
d_call: TRBD2
v_call: TRBV5-1
j_call: TRBJ2-7
clone_size: .

cdr3_nt: TGTGCCAGCAGCTTAAGCAAGCTCGAGCAGTACTTC
cdr3_aa: CASSLSKLEQYF
d_call: .
v_call: TRBV11-2
j_call: TRBJ2-7
clone_size: few

cdr3_nt: TGTGCCAGCAGCCCTGAGTGGGGAGCGGGAAATGAGCAGTTCTTC
cdr3_aa: CASSPEWGAGNEQFF
d_call: TRBD2
v_call: TRBV7-8
j_call: TRBJ2-1
clone_size: .

cdr3_nt: TGCGCCAGCAGCCTGATCCCCGCTCGGGGGCTCTACGAGCAGTACTTC
cdr3_aa: CASSLIPARGLYEQYF
d_call: .
v_call: TRBV4-1
j_call: TRBJ2-7
clone_size: .

cdr3_nt: TGCAGTGCTGGAGGACTAGCTTCCATCTCCTACAATGAGCAGTTCTTC
cdr3_aa: CSAGGLASISYNEQFF
d_call: TRBD2
v_call: TRBV20-1
j_call: TRBJ2-1
clone_size: .